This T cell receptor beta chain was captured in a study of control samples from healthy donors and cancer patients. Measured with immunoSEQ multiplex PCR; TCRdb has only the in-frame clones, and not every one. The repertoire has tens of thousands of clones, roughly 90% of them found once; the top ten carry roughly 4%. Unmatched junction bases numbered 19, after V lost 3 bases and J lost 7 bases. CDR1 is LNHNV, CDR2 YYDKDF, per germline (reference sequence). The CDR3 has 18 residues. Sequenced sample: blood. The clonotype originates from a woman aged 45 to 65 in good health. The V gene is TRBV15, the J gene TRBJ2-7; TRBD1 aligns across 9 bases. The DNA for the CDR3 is TGTGCCACCAGCAGGAACCGGGGATGGGACAGGGCTTTCCGGGAGCAGTACTTC. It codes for CATSRNRGWDRAFREQYF.